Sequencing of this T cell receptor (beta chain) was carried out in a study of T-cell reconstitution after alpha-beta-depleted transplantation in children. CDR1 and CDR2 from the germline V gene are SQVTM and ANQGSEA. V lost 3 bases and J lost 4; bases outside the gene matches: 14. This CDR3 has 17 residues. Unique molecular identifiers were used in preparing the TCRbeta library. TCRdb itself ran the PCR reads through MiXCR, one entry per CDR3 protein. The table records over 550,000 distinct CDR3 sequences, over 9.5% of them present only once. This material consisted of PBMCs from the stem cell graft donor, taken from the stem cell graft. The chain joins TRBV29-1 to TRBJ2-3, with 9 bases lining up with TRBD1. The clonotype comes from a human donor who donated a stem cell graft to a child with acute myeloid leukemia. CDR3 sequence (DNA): TGCAGCGTTGACGGGACAGGGCGGAGTTTGATAGCAGATACGCAGTATTTT. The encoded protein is CSVDGTGRSLIADTQYF.